This T cell receptor (beta chain) was captured in a study of blood T cell repertoires in COVID-19. Trimming cost V 5 bases and J 5 bases; bases outside gene matches: 5. Germline lookup yields CDR1 SGHTA and CDR2 FQGNSA. This CDR3 has 13 residues. Clones were read by immunoSEQ multiplex PCR, and TCRdb kept only the in-frame ones, dropping some. The sample lists approximately 300,000 clones; 85% to 95% were seen once. The sample taken for sequencing was PBMCs or T cells enriched from blood (not recorded which). The chain combines TRBV7-2 with TRBJ1-1, with 7 bases aligning to TRBD1. The TCR originated in a woman in her 30s who had been exposed to COVID-19. CDR3 protein: CASSVDRETEAFF. CDR3 sequence (DNA): TGTGCCAGCAGCGTTGACAGGGAGACTGAAGCTTTCTTT.